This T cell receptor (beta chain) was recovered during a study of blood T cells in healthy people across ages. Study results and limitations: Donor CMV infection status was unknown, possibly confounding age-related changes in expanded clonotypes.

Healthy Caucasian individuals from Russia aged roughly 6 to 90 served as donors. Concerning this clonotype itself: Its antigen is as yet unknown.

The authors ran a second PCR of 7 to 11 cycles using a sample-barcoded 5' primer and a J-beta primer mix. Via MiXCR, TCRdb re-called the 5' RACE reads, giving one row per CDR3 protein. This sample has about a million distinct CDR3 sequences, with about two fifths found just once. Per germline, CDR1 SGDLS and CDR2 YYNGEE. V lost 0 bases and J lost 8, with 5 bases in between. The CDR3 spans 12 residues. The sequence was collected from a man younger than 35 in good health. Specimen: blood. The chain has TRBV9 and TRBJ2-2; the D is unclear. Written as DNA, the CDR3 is TGTGCCAGCAGCGTAGTTGCTGGGGAGCTGTTTTTT. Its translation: CASSVVAGELFF.